This T cell receptor (beta chain) derives from a study of lymphopenia after photon versus proton radiotherapy. Turning to this clone: Antigen specificity is unknown.

V was trimmed by 3 bases and J by 2 bases, leaving 14 bases between them. From germline, CDR1 is MNHEY and CDR2 SMNVEV (reference sequence). The CDR3 contains 15 residues. Study-level points and caveats: Better survival with proton therapy was suggested as possible, not demonstrated. Photon-treated patients lost naive T cells and TCR diversity; proton-treated stayed stable. A bigger post-nadir fall in TCR diversity correlated inversely with survival time in deceased patients. After the lymphocyte nadir, photon-treated repertoires showed oligoclonal expansion, especially of CD8+ Temra cells.

Libraries were prepared by immunoSEQ multiplex PCR; TCRdb keeps only in-frame clonotypes and omits some of them. The sample consists of about 68,000 clones, roughly 93% of them appearing once. This material consisted of peripheral blood, taken from a patient treated with photon-based radiotherapy. The rearrangement links TRBV27 to TRBJ2-7; weak D call: TRBD1 (6 bases). The receptor's source is a woman in her 70s with pancreatic cancer. The CDR3 sequence is CASSLVQGPTYEQYF. In nucleotides, the CDR3 is TGTGCCAGCAGTTTGGTTCAGGGGCCTACCTACGAGCAGTACTTC.